Below are 18 T cell receptor beta chains sequenced from a single sample in a study of early T cells in non-severe SARS-CoV-2 infection. TCRdb re-called the 5' RACE reads with MiXCR, one entry per CDR3 protein. The table shows 46,000 or so distinct CDR3 sequences, with 4% occurring only once. Material for sequencing was whole blood. The receptors originated from an adult who was a healthcare worker with PCR-confirmed SARS-CoV-2 infection or an uninfected control (not recorded which).

This clonotype appeared many times. The chain links TRBV7-3 to TRBJ1-1, with a weak D call TRBD1 (5 bases). Germline assignment: CDR1 SGHTA and CDR2 FQGTGA. This CDR3 is built from 13 residues. The V end lost 5 bases, the J end lost 1 base, and 8 bases lay between the germline ends. The CDR3, as DNA: TGTGCCAGCAGCACCGGACAGAACACTGAAGCTTTCTTT. Its translation is CASSTGQNTEAFF. The full variable domain, completed using reference TRBV7-3 and TRBJ1-1, is GAGVSQTPSNKVTEKGKYVELRCDPISGHTALYWYRQSLGQGPEFLIYFQGTGAADDSGLPNDRFFAVRPEGSVSTLKIQRTERGDSAVYLCASSTGQNTEAFFGQGTRLTVV.

This clonotype was counted ten times or more. J is TRBJ1-3 and V is TRBV12-3 or TRBV12-4; tentatively, D is TRBD1 (6 bases). Trimming pared 4 bases from V and 3 bases from J, leaving 10 bases between. This CDR3 has 14 residues. CDR3 nucleotide sequence: TGTGCCAGCAGTTCACAGGGTTTTGGAAACACCATATATTTT. Protein: CASSSQGFGNTIYF.

This clonotype was observed at least ten times. This chain links TRBV29-1 with TRBJ1-2; 10 bases agree with TRBD1. V dropped 6 bases and J dropped 4; count of bases not matched to a gene: 2. This CDR3 region has 12 residues. Germline CDR1 reads SQVTM; CDR2 reads ANQGSEA. This CDR3 reads CSVTGGGYGYTF. The CDR3 nucleotides read TGCAGCGTGACAGGGGGCGGCTATGGCTACACCTTC.

This clonotype has a count of ten or more. The chain couples TRBV9 to TRBJ2-2; D gene uncertain. CDR1 is SGDLS and CDR2 is YYNGEE in the germline V gene. This CDR3 is built from 12 residues. Trimming pared 0 bases from V and 3 bases from J, leaving 0 bases between. CDR3 sequence reads: CASSVDTGELFF. CDR3 coding DNA: TGTGCCAGCAGCGTAGACACCGGGGAGCTGTTTTTT.

This clonotype occurred many times. The J gene is TRBJ2-3, the V gene TRBV5-5; 7 positions agree with TRBD1. CDR1 SGHKS and CDR2 YYEKEE come from the germline V gene (reference sequence). The V gene end was trimmed by 2 bases and the J gene end by 4 bases; junction bases not matched to a gene: 7. This CDR3 has 15 amino acids. The DNA for the CDR3 is TGTGCCAGCAGCTTCGGACAGGTCGTACCAGATACGCAGTATTTT. Translation: CASSFGQVVPDTQYF. Together with reference TRBV5-5 and TRBJ2-3, the CDR3 gives the full variable domain: DAGVTQSPTHLIKTRGQQVTLRCSPISGHKSVSWYQQVLGQGPQFIFQYYEKEERGRGNFPDRFSARQFPNYSSELNVNALLLGDSALYLCASSFGQVVPDTQYFGPGTRLTVL.

This clonotype was picked up many times. The genes are TRBV30 and TRBJ1-2; the match to TRBD1 covers 7 bases. Germline-derived CDR1 and CDR2 are GTSNPN and SVGIG (reference sequence). The CDR3 is 13 amino acids. V lost 2 bases to trimming and J lost 4 bases; unmatched junction nucleotides: 4. The CDR3 DNA sequence: TGTGCCTGGAGTCCGACAGGGCTCTATGGCTACACCTTC. This codes for CAWSPTGLYGYTF.

At least ten counts were recorded for this clonotype. The rearrangement uses TRBV19 and TRBJ1-2; 7 bases are shared with TRBD1. CDR3 length: 13 residues. J gave up 6 bases and V 5 bases, and 6 bases lay outside the gene matches. Germline assignment: CDR1 LNHDA and CDR2 SQIVND (reference sequence). Written as DNA, the CDR3 is TGTGCCAGTAGTTCCAGGACAGGTCATGGCTACACCTTC. Residues: CASSSRTGHGYTF. Based on the CDR3 plus reference TRBV19 and TRBJ1-2, the full variable domain is DGGITQSPKYLFRKEGQNVTLSCEQNLNHDAMYWYRQDPGQGLRLIYYSQIVNDFQKGDIAEGYSVSREKKESFPLTVTSAQKNPTAFYLCASSSRTGHGYTFGSGTRLTVV.

This clonotype was detected only a few times. J is TRBJ2-7 and V is TRBV11-1; D is possibly TRBD1 or TRBD2 (5 bases each). V was clipped by 1 base and J by 0 bases, with 7 bases between them. Germline V gives CDR1 SGHAT, CDR2 FQDESV (reference sequence). The length of the CDR3 is 14 residues. CDR3 loop: CASSLGGFSYEQYF. CDR3 coding DNA: TGTGCCAGCAGCTTAGGGGGGTTCTCCTACGAGCAGTACTTC.

This clonotype was counted a few times. V and J are TRBV29-1 and TRBJ2-1; 10 bases align to TRBD1. This CDR3 has 12 amino acids. CDR1 is SQVTM, CDR2 ANQGSEA, per germline. J lost 10 bases, V lost 8 bases, and 8 bases had no gene match. CDR3 region: CSTLDRGKEQFF. DNA of the CDR3: TGCAGCACCCTGGACAGGGGGAAAGAGCAGTTCTTC.

This clonotype was counted at least ten times. The gene calls are TRBV18 and TRBJ2-7, with D possibly TRBD2 on 5 matching bases. V was cut by 3 bases and J by 5 bases, with 17 bases left in between. The CDR3 runs to 15 residues. CDR1 KGHSH and CDR2 LQKENI come from the germline V gene. The CDR3 bases are TGTGCCAGCTCACCCCGGGGAGAAGTAGGCCACGAGCAGTACTTC. Translation gives CASSPRGEVGHEQYF.

In this sample, this clonotype turned up many times. This chain joins TRBV5-1 and TRBJ1-1; no reliable D call. CDR1 and CDR2 from the germline V gene are SGHRS and YFSETQ. Trimming took off 4 bases at V and 2 bases at J, with 12 bases between the two ends. The CDR3 consists of 14 residues. CDR3 residues: CASSRLGLNTEAFF. CDR3 coding DNA: TGCGCCAGCAGCCGGTTGGGCCTTAACACTGAAGCTTTCTTT.

This clonotype was counted ten times or more. The chain uses TRBV6-1 and TRBJ2-3; D gene unclear. The CDR3 totals 16 residues. Germline V gene lookup returns CDR1 MNHNS and CDR2 SASEGT. With 5 bases removed from V and 5 bases from J, the gap between germline ends came to 20 bases. This CDR3 reads CASSSRLNSMGDTQYF. In DNA, the CDR3 is TGTGCCAGCAGTTCGCGCCTAAACTCCATGGGAGATACGCAGTATTTT.

This clonotype appeared a few times. The gene calls are TRBV6-5 and TRBJ2-1, with D unclear. The CDR3 has 13 amino acids. Trimming removed 4 bases at V and 6 bases at J, with 10 bases between. In germline, CDR1 is MNHEY, CDR2 SVGAGI. The CDR3, as DNA: TGTGCCAGCAGTTGGCCCGCCTCCAATGAGCAGTTCTTC. Translating gives CASSWPASNEQFF.

This clonotype showed up many times. CDR3 sequence: CASRQVGTGSHRTYEQYF. CDR3 sequence (DNA): TGTGCCAGCAGACAAGTGGGGACAGGGTCCCACCGCACCTACGAGCAGTACTTC. The J gene is TRBJ2-7, the V gene TRBV2; 9 bases are shared with TRBD1. V lost 6 bases to trimming and J lost 2 bases; unmatched junction nucleotides: 17. Germline V CDR1 and CDR2: SNHLY, FYNNEI. The CDR3 runs 18 residues.

This clonotype was found many times. The chain joins TRBV7-8 to TRBJ2-2, with TRBD1 matching 8 bases. The CDR3 has 15 residues. After removal of 5 bases from V and 1 base from J, the junction contained 3 bases not matched to a gene. In germline, CDR1 is SGHVS, CDR2 FQNEAQ. The chain's CDR3 is CASSPGGQNTGELFF. CDR3 bases: TGTGCCAGCAGCCCAGGGGGCCAGAACACCGGGGAGCTGTTTTTT.

This clonotype was recorded many times. V gene TRBV2 combines with J gene TRBJ1-5; a possible D gene is TRBD1 (5 bases). Trimming took 5 bases from V and 4 from J, leaving 9 bases between them. Germline CDR1 SNHLY, CDR2 FYNNEI. The CDR3 has 13 amino acids. This chain's CDR3 is CASSRRGNQPQHF. CDR3 sequence (DNA): TGTGCCAGCAGTCGTCGGGGGAATCAGCCCCAGCATTTT.

In its sample, this clonotype was seen a few times. The chain employs TRBV4-1 and TRBJ1-6; no clear D. CDR1 MGHRA and CDR2 YSYEKL come from the germline V gene. The CDR3 is 15 amino acids. V gave up 0 bases and J gave up 9 bases, with 12 bases separating them. This CDR3 reads CASSQDPGNGSPLHF. DNA for the CDR3: TGCGCCAGCAGCCAAGATCCCGGGAACGGTTCACCCCTCCACTTT.

This clonotype was detected ten times or more. The rearrangement uses TRBV10-3 and TRBJ1-5; D not certain. Germline loops: CDR1 ENHRY, CDR2 SYGVKD. V dropped 0 bases and J dropped 2 bases, with 14 bases sitting between them. The CDR3 extends over 17 amino acids. CDR3 residues: CAISESMEVFGNQPQHF. The CDR3 DNA sequence: TGTGCCATCAGTGAGTCGATGGAGGTTTTCGGCAATCAGCCCCAGCATTTT.